The rows below give T cell receptor beta chains drawn from one sample of a study of molecular identifiers for immune sequencing clone quantification. MiXCR, applied by TCRdb to the PCR reads, yields one record per CDR3 protein. The sample has over 85,000 distinct CDR3 sequences, 20% to 25% seen once; the top ten hold 0.78%. Input material: naive CD8+ T cells from blood, with Jurkat cell RNA spiked in. The source is a human donor in good health. Some libraries in this study had Jurkat cell RNA spiked in. Both conserved end residues are part of each CDR3. The D gene is left open where the match is weak. The size of a clone is reported for some rows only, either as once, few or many, or as a class for expanded clones.

>NA|NA|TRBV4-3|TRBJ2-2
TGCGCCAGCAGCCAAGATCATAGGCGGACCGGGGAGCTGTTTTTT
CASSQDHRRTGELFF
>TRBD1|NA|TRBV27|TRBJ2-2
TGTGCCAGCAGTTCCGGGACAGGGGTAGGGGAGCTGTTTTTT
CASSSGTGVGELFF
>TRBD1|NA|TRBV5-1|TRBJ2-7
TGCGCCAGCACCCAGACAGGGCAGGGCTACGGGCAGTACTTC
CASTQTGQGYGQYF
>NA|few|TRBV19|TRBJ2-6
TGTGCCAGTAAAGTACTCGCTGGGGCCAACGTCCTGACTTTC
CASKVLAGANVLTF
>NA|many|TRBV7-9|TRBJ2-5
TGTGCCAGTAAAAGCGGGCCCCAAGAGACCCAGTACTTC
CASKSGPQETQYF
>TRBD1|NA|TRBV19|TRBJ2-1
TGTGCCATCCGGACAGGGGCAGGCAATGAGCAGTTCTTC
CAIRTGAGNEQFF
>TRBD1|NA|TRBV7-6|TRBJ1-1
TGTGCCAGCAGCTTGCTGGTTTGGGACAGCAACACTGAAGCTTTCTTT
CASSLLVWDSNTEAFF
>TRBD1|NA|TRBV27|TRBJ1-1
TGTGCCAGCAGTACCCTACAGGGGTGGCCTGAAGCTTTCTTT
CASSTLQGWPEAFF
>NA|many|TRBV27|TRBJ1-5
TGTGCCAGCAGTTTGGACAGCCAATGGCCCCAGCATTTT
CASSLDSQWPQHF
>TRBD2|NA|TRBV6-2/TRBV6-3|TRBJ2-3
TGTGCCAGCGGTTACTCTCCTAGCGGGCTTAGCACAGATACGCAGAATTTT
CASGYSPSGLSTDTQNF
>NA|many|TRBV9|TRBJ1-1
TGTGCCAGCAGCGTTGATGTTTCCACTGAAGCTTTCTTT
CASSVDVSTEAFF
>NA|once|TRBV5-5|TRBJ2-7
TGTGCCAGCAGCTTGGCGGGCAGGGATTACGAGCAGTGCTTC
CASSLAGRDYEQCF
>NA|NA|TRBV12-3/TRBV12-4|TRBJ2-3
TGTGCCAGCAGTTTTCTTGCTCTGGCAGGGCCTAGCACAGATACGCAGTATTTT
CASSFLALAGPSTDTQYF
>NA|many|TRBV12-3/TRBV12-4|TRBJ2-2
TGTGCCAGCCTAAACACCGGGGAGCTGTTTTTT
CASLNTGELFF
>TRBD1|NA|TRBV7-8|TRBJ1-1
TGTGCCAGCAGCTTAAGTCCGGGACAGGAGACACCTGAAGCTTTCTTT
CASSLSPGQETPEAFF
>NA|few|TRBV20-1|TRBJ2-3
TGCAGTGCTAGAGATCTTAGGATTAACACAGATACGCAGTATTTT
CSARDLRINTDTQYF
>NA|many|TRBV7-9|TRBJ1-1
TGTGCCAGCAGGGACGGGATGAACACTGAAGCTTTCTTT
CASRDGMNTEAFF
>TRBD1|few|TRBV12-3/TRBV12-4|TRBJ2-7
TGTGCCAGCAGTCTAACGGGACAGTACTACGAGCAGTACTTC
CASSLTGQYYEQYF
>NA|NA|TRBV13|TRBJ2-7
TGTGCCAGCAGCTCCGAGGGGCCTAGCTACGAGCAGTACTTC
CASSSEGPSYEQYF
>NA|few|TRBV11-2|TRBJ2-3
TGTGCCAGCAGCTTTGAAGTGCGGGATACGCAGTATTTT
CASSFEVRDTQYF